A single sample gave rise to the 24 T cell receptor beta chains below, sequenced in a study of cytomegalovirus exposure and HLA in healthy donors. TCRdb's table, derived via immunoSEQ multiplex PCR, lists solely in-frame clones and lacks some. The sample has about 160,000 clones, 88% seen once. Sequencing input: PBMCs. Source of these receptors: a man aged 18 to 29 in good health and CMV-seronegative.

V usage is TRBV6-5 and J usage is TRBJ1-4; maybe TRBD1 (6 bases). CDR1 and CDR2 (germline): MNHEY, SVGAGI. V was pared by 6 bases and J by 7 bases, with 18 bases between. The CDR3 loop spans 15 amino acids. The CDR3 DNA follows: TGTGCCAGCAGCTCCATTCCGGGACATGTTGAAAAACTGTTTTTT. Encoded protein: CASSSIPGHVEKLFF.

This rearrangement joins TRBV6-6 to TRBJ1-6; weak D call: TRBD1 (5 bases). The CDR3 totals 16 residues. Germline values: CDR1 MNHNY, CDR2 SVGAGI (reference sequence). V was clipped by 8 bases and J by 0 bases, with 14 bases between them. The CDR3 loop reads CASGRDSSSYNSPLHF. The CDR3 DNA follows: TGTGCCAGCGGTCGGGACTCGAGCTCCTATAATTCACCCCTCCACTTT.

As DNA, the CDR3 is TGTGCCAGTACCGTAGCTCCGGGAGGGGGGAATGAGCAGTTCTTC. Translation: CASTVAPGGGNEQFF. The rearrangement joins TRBV19 to TRBJ2-1, with 8 bases fitting TRBD2. V lost 7 bases to trimming and J lost 7 bases; unmatched junction nucleotides: 12. The CDR3 runs to 15 residues. CDR1 is LNHDA, CDR2 SQIVND, per germline (reference sequence).

This rearrangement joins TRBV27 to TRBJ2-7; possible D gene TRBD1, 6 bases. Trimming pared 2 bases from V and 2 bases from J, leaving 22 bases between. The CDR3 is made up of 18 amino acids. The germline CDR1 and CDR2 sequences are MNHEY and SMNVEV (reference sequence). This CDR3 is CASSLIIVTGRETYEQYV. CDR3 coding DNA: TGTGCCAGCAGTTTAATAATTGTGACAGGCCGTGAAACCTACGAGCAGTACGTC.

The J gene is TRBJ2-7, the V gene TRBV14; TRBD2 is a possible D gene (5 bases). Trimming left V 0 bases short and J 3 bases short, with 12 bases between. The CDR3 extends over 15 amino acids. Germline V gives CDR1 SGHDN, CDR2 FVKESK. The CDR3: CASSQDAGLVYEQYF. DNA of the CDR3: TGTGCCAGCAGCCAAGATGCGGGTTTGGTCTACGAGCAGTACTTC.

V usage is TRBV9 and J usage is TRBJ2-1, with 12 bases that match TRBD2. Germline values: CDR1 SGDLS, CDR2 YYNGEE. Trimming removed 3 bases from V and 7 bases from J; junction bases left unmatched: 5. The length of the CDR3 is 15 residues. CDR3 sequence reads: CASSASSGRGNEQFF. In DNA form, the CDR3 reads TGTGCCAGCAGCGCCTCTAGCGGGAGGGGGAATGAGCAGTTCTTC.

The chain has TRBV27 and TRBJ1-5; D unclear. V was pared by 4 bases and J by 3 bases, with 10 bases between. Germline lookup yields CDR1 MNHEY and CDR2 SMNVEV (reference sequence). The CDR3 consists of 14 residues. The CDR3 protein is CASSYGPYNQPQHF. The CDR3 nucleotides read TGTGCCAGCAGTTATGGGCCCTACAATCAGCCCCAGCATTTT.

The chain couples TRBV13 to TRBJ2-4, with D possibly TRBD2 on 5 matching bases. This CDR3 has 16 residues. Deletions cut 2 bases from V and 2 bases from J, with 13 bases between. Germline values: CDR1 PRHDT, CDR2 FYEKMQ (reference sequence). CDR3 in amino acids: CASSLTSDFPKNIQYF. DNA of the CDR3: TGTGCCAGCAGCTTAACTTCGGACTTTCCCAAAAACATTCAGTACTTC.

This chain links TRBV7-9 with TRBJ1-5; D call uncertain. Germline V gene data show CDR1 as SEHNR and CDR2 as FQNEAQ (reference sequence). The V end was cut by 5 bases, the J end by 1 base, with 12 bases between. The CDR3 length is 15 residues. Here the CDR3 reads CASSRNGISNQPQHF. In DNA form, the CDR3 reads TGTGCCAGCAGCCGTAACGGGATCAGCAATCAGCCCCAGCATTTT.

The chain employs TRBV10-2 and TRBJ2-2; D is undetermined. Trimming stripped 1 base from V and 5 bases from J, with 17 bases between. The CDR3 length is 17 residues. Germline-derived CDR1 and CDR2 are WSHSY and SAAADI. The DNA for the CDR3 is TGCGCCAGCAGTGAGTGGCTGGCGCAAAGGCGGACCGGGGAGCTGTTTTTT. Its protein is CASSEWLAQRRTGELFF.

A single count supports this clone. The chain joins TRBV2 to TRBJ1-6, with D perhaps matching TRBD1 (5 bases). The CDR3 runs to 18 residues. V gave up 4 bases and J gave up 0 bases, with 16 bases separating them. Germline V gene data show CDR1 as SNHLY and CDR2 as FYNNEI. The CDR3 DNA is TGTGCCAGCAGTGGAACGGGGGACTCGAGCTCCTATAATTCACCCCTCCACTTT. Amino acids: CASSGTGDSSSYNSPLHF.

A word on this clone: Germline and junction disagree at one end, which may indicate a read error. The chain combines TRBV7-7 with TRBJ2-5, with 10 positions matching TRBD1. Germline lookup yields CDR1 SSHAT and CDR2 FNYEAQ (reference sequence). The CDR3 covers 17 residues. The CDR3 bases are TGTGCTAGCAGCTTAGGTTTGGACAGGGGGTTCGGAGAGACCCAGTACTTC. It encodes CASSLGLDRGFGETQYF.

The genes are TRBV7-9 and TRBJ1-2; TRBD1 aligns across 7 bases. The V and J ends lost 2 bases and 5 bases, in that order; junction bases with no gene match: 14. Per germline, CDR1 SEHNR and CDR2 FQNEAQ (reference sequence). The CDR3 loop spans 17 amino acids. CDR3: CASSLLSGQTDLYGYTF. The CDR3 DNA reads TGTGCCAGCAGCTTACTATCGGGACAGACAGACCTTTATGGCTACACCTTC.

This sequence joins TRBV29-1 and TRBJ2-1; a weak D match, TRBD2 (7 bases). The V gene lost 3 bases and the J gene lost 9 bases, with 12 bases spanning the gap. Germline V gives CDR1 SQVTM, CDR2 ANQGSEA. There are 12 residues in the CDR3. In DNA form, the CDR3 reads TGCAGCGTTGATCTCCGGGGGGCTGAGCAGTTCTTC. Translated: CSVDLRGAEQFF.

The chain uses TRBV5-1 and TRBJ1-6, with 9 bases identical to TRBD1. This CDR3 spans 15 amino acids. Germline lookup yields CDR1 SGHRS and CDR2 YFSETQ. The V gene end was trimmed by 3 bases and the J gene end by 9 bases; junction bases not matched to a gene: 7. Here the CDR3 reads CASSSPGQGPSPLHF. The CDR3 DNA is TGCGCCAGCAGCTCTCCGGGACAGGGACCTTCACCCCTCCACTTT.

V usage is TRBV5-8 and J usage is TRBJ2-1, with 7 bases aligning to TRBD2. CDR1 is SGHTS, CDR2 YDEGEE, per germline. Trimming took 4 bases from V and 0 from J; bases not matched to a gene: 4. CDR3 length equals 15 residues. The CDR3 loop is CASSPGGSSYNEQFF. DNA for the CDR3: TGTGCCAGCAGCCCCGGCGGGAGCTCCTACAATGAGCAGTTCTTC. Full variable domain (remainder filled in from reference TRBV5-8 and TRBJ2-1): EAGVTQSPTHLIKTRGQQATLRCSPISGHTSVYWYQQALGLGLQFLLWYDEGEERNRGNFPPRFSGRQFPNYSSELNVNALELEDSALYLCASSPGGSSYNEQFFGPGTRLTVL.

The V and J genes are TRBV28 and TRBJ1-5; D is perhaps TRBD1 (6 bases). The V end lost 7 bases, the J end lost 0 bases, and 16 bases lay between the germline ends. The CDR3 contains 16 residues. Germline V lookup: CDR1 MDHEN, CDR2 SYDVKM. The CDR3 region is CASTGVGLYSNQPQHF. CDR3 DNA: TGTGCCAGCACAGGGGTGGGACTATATAGCAATCAGCCCCAGCATTTT.

CDR3 DNA sequence: TGCGCCAGCAGCCCAACCCGAGGGTCCTACGAGCAGTACTTC. It codes for CASSPTRGSYEQYF. The chain links TRBV4-3 to TRBJ2-7; the D gene is possibly TRBD2 (5 bases). Germline loops: CDR1 LGHNA, CDR2 YSLEER. V dropped 4 bases and J dropped 1 base, with 11 bases sitting between them. The length of the CDR3 is 14 residues.

The rearrangement links TRBV27 to TRBJ2-7, with TRBD1 matching 7 bases. Losses at the gene ends were 4 bases for V and 3 bases for J; bases not matched to a gene: 9. Germline V gene sequence: CDR1 MNHEY, CDR2 SMNVEV (reference sequence). CDR3 length: 15 amino acids. CDR3 sequence reads: CASSSSGGTVYEQYF. The CDR3 nucleotides read TGTGCCAGCAGTTCTTCAGGGGGTACAGTCTACGAGCAGTACTTC.

The chain is built from TRBV5-1 and TRBJ2-1; D unresolved. Germline V gives CDR1 SGHRS, CDR2 YFSETQ. The CDR3 runs to 13 residues. Trimming pared 2 bases from V and 4 bases from J, leaving 7 bases between. DNA of the CDR3: TGCGCCAGCAGCTTAACACAGTACAATGAGCAGTTCTTC. Translating it yields CASSLTQYNEQFF.

The rearrangement joins TRBV28 to TRBJ1-3; D remains unclear. CDR1 is MDHEN and CDR2 is SYDVKM in the germline V gene. Trimming removed 1 base at V and 0 bases at J, with 7 bases between. The CDR3 extends over 15 amino acids. The CDR3 nucleotides are TGTGCCAGCAGTTTATCGGAGGACTCTGGAAACACCATATATTTT. Translation: CASSLSEDSGNTIYF.

Regarding this clone: The junction differs from germline at one of its ends, possibly a read error. The chain links TRBV7-7 to TRBJ1-2, with TRBD1 as a possible D gene (6 bases). The CDR3 length is 18 residues. Germline V CDR1 and CDR2: SSHAT, FNYEAQ (reference sequence). CDR3 region: CASSLAGALSPRHYGYTF. CDR3 sequence (DNA): TGTGCTAGCAGCTTAGCGGGGGCCCTATCCCCCCGTCACTATGGCTACACCTTC.

Remarks on this clone: Other DNA sequences in this specimen translate into the identical CDR3. The chain employs TRBV7-9 and TRBJ2-3; D is unclear. Per germline, CDR1 SEHNR and CDR2 FQNEAQ (reference sequence). The CDR3 length is 14 residues. Trimming left V 1 base short and J 0 bases short, with 5 bases between. The CDR3 region has the DNA TGTGCCAGCAGCTTAGTACAGAGCACAGATACGCAGTATTTT. Its protein is CASSLVQSTDTQYF.

CDR3: CASSHTGTGGSYEQYF. CDR3 coding DNA: TGCGCCAGCAGCCATACGGGAACAGGGGGCTCCTACGAGCAGTACTTC. V gene TRBV4-3 combines with J gene TRBJ2-7, with 8 positions matching TRBD1. This CDR3 has 16 amino acids. Per germline, CDR1 LGHNA and CDR2 YSLEER. V shed 3 bases, J shed 0 bases, and the junction held 7 bases outside the gene matches.